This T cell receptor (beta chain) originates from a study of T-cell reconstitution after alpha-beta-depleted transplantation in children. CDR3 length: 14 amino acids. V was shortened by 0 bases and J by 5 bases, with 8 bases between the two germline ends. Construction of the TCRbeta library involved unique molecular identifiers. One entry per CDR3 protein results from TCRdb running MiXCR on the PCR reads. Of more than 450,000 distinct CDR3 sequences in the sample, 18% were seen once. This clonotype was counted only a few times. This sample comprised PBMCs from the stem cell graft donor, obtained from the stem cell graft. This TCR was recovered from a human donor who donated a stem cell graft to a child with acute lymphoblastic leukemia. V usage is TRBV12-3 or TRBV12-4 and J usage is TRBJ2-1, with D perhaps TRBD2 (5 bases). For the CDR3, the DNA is TGTGCCAGCAGTTTAGCGGGAGCCGACAATGAGCAGTTCTTC. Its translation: CASSLAGADNEQFF.